This TCR beta chain was documented in a study of human T cells and chemical hapten exposure. Across the study: Predominantly women, the patients had alopecia areata, totalis or universalis. Points from the study as a whole: Compared with pre-sensitization or healthy control sets, expanded TCRs clustered more. Donors, who had alopecia, may show an immune response that differs from healthy people's.

Using its own MiXCR run on the RACE reads, TCRdb lists one record per CDR3 protein. The sample holds over 100,000 distinct CDR3 sequences; more than 7% are singletons and the top ten take 2.5% to 3.5%. Noted time point: patch test 2, 6 weeks after DPC sensitization. Regarding treatment: therapeutic diphenylcyclopropenone sensitization with weekly scalp DPC. Alopecia patients, 18 to 70 years old and DPC-suitable, served as donors. Ten or more counts support this clonotype. Its antigen is undetermined. A junction boundary mismatches the germline segment, possibly from a read error. Looked up from germline, CDR1 is SGHAT and CDR2 is FQNNGV. The CDR3 runs to 12 residues.

The specimen comprised whole blood, sampled in connection with sensitization to the hapten diphenylcyclopropenone (DPC). The source is a middle-aged woman with alopecia areata. Some clones in this sample may be carry-over from other donors' samples. The chain joins TRBV11-2 to TRBJ2-7, with unresolved D. CDR3 in DNA: TGTGCCAGCAACTTACGGTCCGGCGAGCAGTACTTC. It translates to CASNLRSGEQYF.